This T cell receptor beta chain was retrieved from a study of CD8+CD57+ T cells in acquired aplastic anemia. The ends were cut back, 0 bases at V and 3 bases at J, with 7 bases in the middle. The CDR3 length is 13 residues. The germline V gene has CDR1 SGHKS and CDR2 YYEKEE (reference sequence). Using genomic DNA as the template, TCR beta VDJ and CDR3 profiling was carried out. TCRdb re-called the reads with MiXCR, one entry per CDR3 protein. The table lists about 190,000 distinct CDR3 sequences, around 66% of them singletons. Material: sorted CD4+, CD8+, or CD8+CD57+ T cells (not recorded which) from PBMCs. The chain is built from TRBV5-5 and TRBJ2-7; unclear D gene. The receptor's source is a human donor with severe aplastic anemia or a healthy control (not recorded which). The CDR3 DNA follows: TGTGCCAGCAGCTTGGAGTCAATCTACGAGCAGTACTTC. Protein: CASSLESIYEQYF.